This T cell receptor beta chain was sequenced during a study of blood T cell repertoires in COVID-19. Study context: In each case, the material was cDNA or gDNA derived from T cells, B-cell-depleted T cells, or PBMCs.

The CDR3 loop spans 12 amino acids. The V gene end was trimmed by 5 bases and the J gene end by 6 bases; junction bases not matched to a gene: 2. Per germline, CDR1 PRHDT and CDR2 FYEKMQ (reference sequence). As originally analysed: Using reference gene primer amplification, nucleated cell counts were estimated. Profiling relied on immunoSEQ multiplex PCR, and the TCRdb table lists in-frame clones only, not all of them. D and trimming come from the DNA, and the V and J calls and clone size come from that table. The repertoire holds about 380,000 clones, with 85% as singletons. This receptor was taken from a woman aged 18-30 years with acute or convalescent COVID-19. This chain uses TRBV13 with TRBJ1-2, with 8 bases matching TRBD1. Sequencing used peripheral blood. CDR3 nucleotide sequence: TGTGCCAGCAGCCTACAGGGGGATGGCTACACCTTC. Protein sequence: CASSLQGDGYTF.